The table lists the clone carrying this T cell receptor (beta chain) with a few counts. Patients at the Seattle site were enrolled during active infection and followed longitudinally. V lost 3 bases and J lost 3; bases outside the gene matches: 4. The CDR3 has 14 amino acids. The germline V gene has CDR1 LGHDT and CDR2 YNNKEL (reference sequence). Original handling: Cell counts per sample came from amplifying reference gene primers. Generated by immunoSEQ multiplex PCR, the TCRdb table keeps only in-frame clones and is missing some. V and J calls and clone size are as listed in that table; D and trimming were resolved from the DNA. The profile covers 200,000 to 250,000 clones, with around 83% appearing a single time and roughly 10% taken by the ten largest. These data come from a study of blood T cell repertoires in COVID-19. Study at large: T cells, B-cell-depleted T cells, or PBMCs supplied cDNA or gDNA.

The genes are TRBV3-1 (or the pseudogene TRBV3-2) and TRBJ1-1, with 7 bases lining up with TRBD1. The sample taken for sequencing was peripheral blood. This TCR derives from a woman between 50 and 59 years old with COVID-19, enrolled during active disease. The CDR3 nucleotides read TGTGCCAGCAGCCAGGGGGACAGCCACACTGAAGCTTTCTTT. Its protein is CASSQGDSHTEAFF.